Given below is one T cell receptor beta chain in context. Its specificity is unknown. From the multiplex PCR reads, TCRdb called clonotypes with MiXCR, one entry per CDR3 protein. This sample has about 230,000 distinct CDR3 sequences, with roughly 32% found just once. Breast cancer patients provided tissue from their axillary draining lymph nodes. These data are taken from a study of breast tumors, draining lymph nodes, adjacent tissues. Study-wide results and limits: Tumors had less TCR diversity than lymph nodes, more than nontumor tissue. Luminal-like breast cancer showed significantly higher tumor–nontumor repertoire similarity than basal-like. Findings are consistent with lymph node origin and intratumoral expansion of most tumor T cells. Tumor T cell lymph node origin was a supported hypothesis, not proven.

The receptor's source is a female donor with breast cancer. Some clones in this sample may be carry-over from other donors' samples. Material for sequencing was axillary lymph node tissue.

Here the CDR3 reads CASSPYRDRGNSPLHF. Here the CDR3 DNA reads TGCGCCAGCAGCCCGTATCGGGACAGGGGAAATTCACCCCTCCACTTT. This chain connects TRBV4-3 to TRBJ1-6, with 10 bases that match TRBD1. Germline V gives CDR1 LGHNA, CDR2 YSLEER. Trimming took 4 bases from V and 7 from J; bases not matched to a gene: 7. CDR3 size: 16 residues.